These 5 T cell receptor beta chains share one sample of origin, sequenced in a study of blood T cell repertoires in COVID-19. Profiling relied on immunoSEQ multiplex PCR, and the TCRdb table lists in-frame clones only, not all of them. The table records roughly 190,000 clones, less than 90% of them present only once. The sequenced sample was peripheral blood. The receptors here all came from a human donor in a cohort sampled during active COVID-19.

The chain has TRBV11-3 and TRBJ2-5, with D possibly TRBD1 on 7 matching bases. Germline assignment: CDR1 SGHNT and CDR2 YENEEA. Trimming cost V 5 bases and J 5 bases, with 15 bases left between them. CDR3 length: 14 amino acids. The CDR3 coding sequence is TGTGCCAGCAGCGGGGGGACAGCTCCGGAGACCCAGTACTTC. This encodes CASSGGTAPETQYF.

J is TRBJ2-1 and V is TRBV5-5; no clear D. The CDR3 spans 15 residues. V lost 4 bases, J lost 2 bases, and 13 bases lay in between. Germline V lookup: CDR1 SGHKS, CDR2 YYEKEE (reference sequence). CDR3 in amino acids: CASSLQLAAYNEQFF. The CDR3 nucleotides read TGTGCCAGCAGCCTACAGCTGGCCGCCTACAATGAGCAGTTCTTC.

The sample holds one count of this clone. The V gene is TRBV20-1, the J gene TRBJ2-5; D may be TRBD2 (6 bases). Germline lookup yields CDR1 DFQATT and CDR2 SNEGSKA (reference sequence). The CDR3 length is 11 residues. CDR3 protein: CSGSGEETQYF. The CDR3 DNA is TGCAGCGGCTCGGGAGAGGAGACCCAGTACTTC.

The chain carries TRBV27 and TRBJ1-1; D is perhaps TRBD1 (6 bases). CDR1 is MNHEY and CDR2 is SMNVEV in the germline V gene (reference sequence). This CDR3 region has 16 residues. V dropped 7 bases and J dropped 0 bases, with 18 bases sitting between them. The CDR3 DNA follows: TGTGCCAGCACCTCATGGGGGCGAGGGATGAACACTGAAGCTTTCTTT. Translated: CASTSWGRGMNTEAFF.

This clone was recorded many times. The CDR3 bases are TGCAGTGTCCTACCGGGAGATACGCAGTATTTT. It codes for CSVLPGDTQYF. The rearrangement joins TRBV20-1 to TRBJ2-3; D is unresolved. Germline CDR1 reads DFQATT; CDR2 reads SNEGSKA (reference sequence). This CDR3 spans 11 amino acids. V gave up 7 bases and J gave up 5 bases, with 10 bases separating them.